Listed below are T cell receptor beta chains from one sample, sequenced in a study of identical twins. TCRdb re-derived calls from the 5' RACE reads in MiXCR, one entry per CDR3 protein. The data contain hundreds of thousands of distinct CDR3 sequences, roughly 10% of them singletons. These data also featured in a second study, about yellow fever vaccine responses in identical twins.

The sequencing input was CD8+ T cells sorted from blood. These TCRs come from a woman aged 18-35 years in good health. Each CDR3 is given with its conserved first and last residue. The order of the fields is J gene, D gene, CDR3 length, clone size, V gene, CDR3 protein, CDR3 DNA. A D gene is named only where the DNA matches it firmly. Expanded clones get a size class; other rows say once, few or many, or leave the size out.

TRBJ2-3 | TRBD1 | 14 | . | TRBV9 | CASSVDRATDTQYF | TGTGCCAGCAGCGTGGACAGGGCCACAGATACGCAGTATTTT
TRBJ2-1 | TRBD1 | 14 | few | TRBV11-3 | CASTAGTAYNEQFF | TGTGCCAGCACCGCCGGGACAGCCTACAATGAGCAGTTCTTC
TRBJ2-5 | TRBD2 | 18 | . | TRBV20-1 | CSARDKGLAGNLQETQYF | TGCAGTGCTAGAGATAAGGGACTAGCGGGGAACCTCCAAGAGACCCAGTACTTC
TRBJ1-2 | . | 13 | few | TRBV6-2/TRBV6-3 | CASSYLVGIGYTF | TGTGCCAGCAGTTATTTGGTGGGAATCGGCTACACCTTC
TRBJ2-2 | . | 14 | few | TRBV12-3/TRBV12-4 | CASSPRGKTGELFF | TGTGCCAGCAGCCCCAGGGGAAAGACCGGGGAGCTGTTTTTT
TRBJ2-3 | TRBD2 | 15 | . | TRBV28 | CASSLTGGAPDTQYF | TGTGCCAGCAGTTTAACCGGGGGGGCCCCAGATACGCAGTATTTT
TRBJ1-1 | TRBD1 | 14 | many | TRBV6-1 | CASGNTGVGTEAFF | TGTGCCAGCGGTAATACAGGGGTAGGGACTGAAGCTTTCTTT
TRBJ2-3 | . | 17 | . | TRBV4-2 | CASSQDLGSYPTDTQYF | TGTGCCAGCAGCCAAGATTTGGGCTCCTACCCCACAGATACGCAGTATTTT
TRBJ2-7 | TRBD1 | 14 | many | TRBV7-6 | CASSSSGTDDEQYF | TGTGCCAGCAGCAGTTCCGGGACAGACGACGAGCAGTACTTC
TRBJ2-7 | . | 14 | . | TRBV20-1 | CSARAGMGVREQYF | TGCAGTGCTAGAGCGGGAATGGGAGTTCGGGAGCAGTACTTC
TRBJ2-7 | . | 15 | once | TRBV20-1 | CSARPAYELTYEQYF | TGCAGTGCTAGGCCGGCCTACGAGCTTACCTACGAGCAGTACTTC
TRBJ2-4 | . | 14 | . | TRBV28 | CASSFRLAKNIQYF | TGTGCCAGCAGTTTCCGGCTAGCCAAAAACATTCAGTACTTC
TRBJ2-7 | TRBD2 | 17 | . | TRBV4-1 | CASSHETSGTSGYEQYF | TGCGCCAGCAGCCATGAAACCTCCGGGACTAGCGGTTACGAGCAGTACTTC
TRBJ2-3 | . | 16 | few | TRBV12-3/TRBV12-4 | CASRPLAATSTDTQYF | TGTGCCAGCAGGCCCCTGGCGGCGACTAGCACAGATACGCAGTATTTT
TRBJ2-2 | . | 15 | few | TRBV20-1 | CSAERGGKNTGELFF | TGCAGTGCGGAGAGGGGGGGAAAGAACACCGGGGAGCTGTTTTTT
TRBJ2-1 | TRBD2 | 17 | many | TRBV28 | CASSPKQLALPYNEQFF | TGTGCCAGCAGTCCTAAACAACTAGCGCTCCCCTACAATGAGCAGTTCTTC
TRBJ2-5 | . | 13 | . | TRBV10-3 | CASGQQVGETQYF | TGTGCCTCCGGTCAGCAGGTTGGCGAGACCCAGTACTTC
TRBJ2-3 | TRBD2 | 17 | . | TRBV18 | CASSPPAAGGPSYTQYF | TGTGCCAGCTCACCACCAGCTGCGGGAGGGCCTTCTTATACGCAGTATTTT
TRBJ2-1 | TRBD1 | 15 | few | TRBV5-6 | CASIKDPGGYNEQFF | TGTGCCAGCATCAAGGACCCAGGGGGTTACAATGAGCAGTTCTTC
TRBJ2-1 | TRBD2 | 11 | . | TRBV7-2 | CASSPGTSPFF | TGTGCCAGCAGCCCGGGGACTAGCCCGTTCTTC
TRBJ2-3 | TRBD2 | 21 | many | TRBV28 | CASSFPIRLAYGEKAPDTQYF | TGTGCCAGCAGTTTCCCAATAAGACTAGCGTATGGAGAGAAGGCCCCAGATACGCAGTATTTT
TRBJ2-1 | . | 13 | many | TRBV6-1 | CASSGGEANEQFF | TGTGCCAGCAGTGGCGGTGAGGCCAATGAGCAGTTCTTC
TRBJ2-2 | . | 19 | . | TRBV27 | CASSIELRTGTTNTGELFF | TGTGCCAGCAGTATCGAACTACGCACCGGGACAACGAACACCGGGGAGCTGTTTTTT
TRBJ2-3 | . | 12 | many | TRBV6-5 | CASSWKGDTQYF | TGTGCCAGCAGTTGGAAGGGGGATACGCAGTATTTT
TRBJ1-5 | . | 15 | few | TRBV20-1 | CSARDPSQENQPQHF | TGCAGTGCTAGAGATCCCTCCCAGGAGAATCAGCCCCAGCATTTT
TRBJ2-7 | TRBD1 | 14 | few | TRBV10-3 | CAISDRGQGYEQYF | TGTGCCATCAGTGATCGCGGACAGGGTTACGAGCAGTACTTC
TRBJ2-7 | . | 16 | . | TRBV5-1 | CASEFAEGLSSYEQYF | TGCGCCAGCGAGTTTGCGGAGGGCCTGAGCTCCTACGAGCAGTACTTC
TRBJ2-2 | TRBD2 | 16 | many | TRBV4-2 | CASSQVLAGHTGELFF | TGTGCCAGCAGCCAAGTGCTAGCGGGGCACACCGGGGAGCTGTTTTTT
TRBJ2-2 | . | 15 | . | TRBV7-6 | CASSSYDTNTGELFF | TGTGCCAGCAGCTCTTACGACACGAACACCGGGGAGCTGTTTTTT
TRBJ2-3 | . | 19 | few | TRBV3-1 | CASSFLGPPRRTSTDTQYF | TGTGCCAGCAGCTTTCTGGGCCCCCCCAGAAGGACTAGCACAGATACGCAGTATTTT
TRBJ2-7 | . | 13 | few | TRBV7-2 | CASSLSYYDEQYF | TGTGCCAGCAGCTTGTCATACTACGACGAGCAGTACTTC
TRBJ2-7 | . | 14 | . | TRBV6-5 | CASSLEGEPYEQYF | TGTGCCAGCAGTTTAGAGGGTGAACCCTACGAGCAGTACTTC
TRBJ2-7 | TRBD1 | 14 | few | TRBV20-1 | CSASQTGVKDEQYF | TGCAGTGCTAGTCAGACAGGGGTCAAGGACGAGCAGTACTTC
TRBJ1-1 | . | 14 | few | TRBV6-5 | CASSYTKVRTEAFF | TGTGCCAGCAGTTACACGAAGGTCCGCACTGAAGCTTTCTTT
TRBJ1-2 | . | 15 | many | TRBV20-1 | CSARQPDSLIWGYTF | TGCAGTGCTAGACAACCGGACAGTCTAATATGGGGCTACACCTTC
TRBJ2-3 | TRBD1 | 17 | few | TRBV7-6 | CASSLVVAGGRTDTQYF | TGTGCCAGCAGCTTAGTGGTGGCAGGGGGCAGGACAGATACGCAGTATTTT
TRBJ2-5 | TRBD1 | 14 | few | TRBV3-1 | CASSRTGTQETQYF | TGTGCCAGCAGCCGGACAGGAACCCAAGAGACCCAGTACTTC
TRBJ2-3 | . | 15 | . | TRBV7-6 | CASSLERDSTDTQYF | TGTGCCAGCAGCTTAGAAAGGGACAGCACAGATACGCAGTATTTT
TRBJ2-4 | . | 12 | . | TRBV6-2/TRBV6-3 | CASLGVRNIQYF | TGTGCCAGCCTGGGGGTTCGCAACATTCAGTACTTC
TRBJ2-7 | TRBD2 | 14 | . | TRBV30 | CAWSVTSGSLEQYF | TGTGCCTGGAGTGTTACTAGCGGGAGTCTCGAGCAGTACTTC
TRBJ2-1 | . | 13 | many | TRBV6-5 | CASSYSGNNEQFF | TGTGCCAGCAGTTACTCGGGCAACAATGAGCAGTTCTTC
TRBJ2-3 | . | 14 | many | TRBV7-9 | CASSLGSGDSTQYF | TGTGCCAGCAGCTTAGGTAGCGGGGACAGTACGCAGTATTTT
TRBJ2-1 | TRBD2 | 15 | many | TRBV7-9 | CASSLRLAGEDEQFF | TGTGCCAGCAGCTTACGACTAGCGGGAGAGGATGAGCAGTTCTTC
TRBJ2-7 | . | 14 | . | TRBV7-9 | CASSLDDRQYEQYF | TGTGCCAGCAGCCTAGACGACAGACAATACGAGCAGTACTTC
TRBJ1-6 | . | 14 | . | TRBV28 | CASSPTGTNSPLHF | TGTGCCAGTTCCCCTACAGGGACGAATTCACCCCTCCACTTT
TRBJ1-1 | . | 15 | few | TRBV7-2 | CASSLGGEGNTEAFF | TGTGCCAGCAGCTTAGGAGGGGAGGGGAACACTGAAGCTTTCTTT
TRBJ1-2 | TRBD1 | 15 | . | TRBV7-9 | CASSPRDRVNYGYTF | TGTGCCAGCAGCCCGCGGGACAGAGTTAACTATGGCTACACCTTC
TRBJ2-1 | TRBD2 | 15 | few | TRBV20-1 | CSAILLGGGYNEQFF | TGCAGTGCCATCTTGTTAGGCGGGGGCTACAATGAGCAGTTCTTC
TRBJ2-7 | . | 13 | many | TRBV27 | CASSPQGSYEQYF | TGTGCCAGCAGTCCGCAGGGATCCTACGAGCAGTACTTC
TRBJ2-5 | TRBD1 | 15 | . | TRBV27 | CASSQTGDRGETQYF | TGTGCCAGCAGTCAGACAGGGGATAGAGGTGAGACCCAGTACTTC
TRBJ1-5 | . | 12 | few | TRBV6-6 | CASSYLGEPQHF | TGTGCCAGCAGTTACCTCGGTGAGCCCCAGCATTTT
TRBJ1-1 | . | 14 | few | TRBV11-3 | CASSVTGGNTEAFF | TGTGCCAGCAGCGTCACAGGCGGGAACACTGAAGCTTTCTTT
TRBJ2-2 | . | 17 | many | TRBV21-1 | CASSKREKVANTGELFF | TGTGCCAGCAGCAAGAGGGAAAAGGTGGCGAACACCGGGGAGCTGTTTTTT
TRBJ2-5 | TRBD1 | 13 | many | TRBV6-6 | CASTLTGWETQYF | TGTGCCAGCACCTTGACAGGGTGGGAGACCCAGTACTTC
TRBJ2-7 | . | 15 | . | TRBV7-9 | CASSQGGSRTNEQYF | TGTGCCAGCAGCCAGGGGGGCTCAAGAACCAACGAGCAGTACTTC
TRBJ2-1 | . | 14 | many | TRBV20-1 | CSARLQGYYNEQFF | TGCAGTGCTAGACTTCAGGGGTACTACAATGAGCAGTTCTTC